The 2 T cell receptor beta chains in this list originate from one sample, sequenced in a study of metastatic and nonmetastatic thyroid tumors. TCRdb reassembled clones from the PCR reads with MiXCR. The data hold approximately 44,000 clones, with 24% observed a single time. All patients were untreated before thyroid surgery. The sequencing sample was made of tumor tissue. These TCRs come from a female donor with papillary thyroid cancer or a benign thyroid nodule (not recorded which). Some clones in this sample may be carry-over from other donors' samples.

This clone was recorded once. CDR3 region: CSARRDSGTEAFF. CDR3 nucleotides: TGCAGTGCTAGAAGGGACAGCGGCACTGAAGCTTTCTTT. The chain uses TRBV20-1 and TRBJ1-1; 7 bases agree with TRBD1. The CDR3 is 13 amino acids. Germline lookup yields CDR1 DFQATT and CDR2 SNEGSKA (reference sequence). Trimming cost V 2 bases and J 4 bases; bases outside gene matches: 4.

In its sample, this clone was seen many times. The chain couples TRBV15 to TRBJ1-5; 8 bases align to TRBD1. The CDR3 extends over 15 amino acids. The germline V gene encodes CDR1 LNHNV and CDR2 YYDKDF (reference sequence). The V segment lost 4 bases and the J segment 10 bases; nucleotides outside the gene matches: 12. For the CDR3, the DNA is TGTGCCACCAGCAAAGACGGCAGGGGGCGAGGACCCCAGCATTTT. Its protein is CATSKDGRGRGPQHF.